This TCR beta chain stems from a study of blood T cells in healthy people across ages. The study's findings and limits: Higher diversity and more naive CD4+ cells were features of long-lived donors, compared to aged donors.

A note on this clonotype: Its specificity is not known.

Primed by a sample-barcoded 5' primer and a J-beta primer mix, a second PCR proceeded for roughly 6 to 12 cycles. Through a template-switch adaptor with 12 random nucleotides, each cDNA molecule received a tag. From each sample, at least 3 million paired-end reads containing CDR3 were obtained. Via MiXCR, TCRdb re-called the 5' RACE reads, giving one row per CDR3 protein. This repertoire shows 790,000 or so distinct CDR3 sequences, around half found once; its top ten account for approximately 18%. Germline CDR1 and CDR2: SGHTA and FQGNSA. The CDR3 has 15 residues. Trimming took off 5 bases at V and 8 bases at J, with 19 bases between the two ends.

The chain combines TRBV7-2 with TRBJ2-1; possibly TRBD2 for D (5 bases). The receptor was isolated from a man older than 75 in good health. Sequenced input: blood. This CDR3 reads CASSPDFSKHYEQFF. The CDR3 region has the DNA TGTGCCAGCAGCCCGGACTTTAGTAAACACTATGAGCAGTTCTTC.